This T cell receptor beta chain was observed in a study of circulating and synovial CD4+ cells in juvenile arthritis. The CDR3 is 19 residues long. From germline, CDR1 is LNHDA and CDR2 SQIVND (reference sequence). With 5 bases removed from V and 0 bases from J, the gap between germline ends came to 20 bases. Profiling relied on immunoSEQ multiplex PCR, and the TCRdb table lists in-frame clones only, not all of them. Of some 33,000 clones listed, approximately 94% are singletons. Comments on this clone: Its target is unknown.

Study-wide results and caveats: Traditional Vbeta family usage analysis missed the pathogenic-like versus bulk difference. These blood cells shared more CDR3 sequences with synovium than bulk blood. Diversity here was lower than in bulk blood CD4 cells.

Sequencing input: CD4+ T cells from blood. The chain is built from TRBV19 and TRBJ2-6; D is unclear. The source of this sequence is a human donor with juvenile idiopathic arthritis. CDR3 amino acids: CASSPSPRQRSSGANVLTF. The CDR3 DNA reads as TGTGCCAGTAGTCCCTCCCCCCGACAACGGTCCTCTGGGGCCAACGTCCTGACTTTC. Drawing the rest from reference TRBV19 and TRBJ2-6, the complete variable domain is DGGITQSPKYLFRKEGQNVTLSCEQNLNHDAMYWYRQDPGQGLRLIYYSQIVNDFQKGDIAEGYSVSREKKESFPLTVTSAQKNPTAFYLCASSPSPRQRSSGANVLTFGAGSRLTVL.